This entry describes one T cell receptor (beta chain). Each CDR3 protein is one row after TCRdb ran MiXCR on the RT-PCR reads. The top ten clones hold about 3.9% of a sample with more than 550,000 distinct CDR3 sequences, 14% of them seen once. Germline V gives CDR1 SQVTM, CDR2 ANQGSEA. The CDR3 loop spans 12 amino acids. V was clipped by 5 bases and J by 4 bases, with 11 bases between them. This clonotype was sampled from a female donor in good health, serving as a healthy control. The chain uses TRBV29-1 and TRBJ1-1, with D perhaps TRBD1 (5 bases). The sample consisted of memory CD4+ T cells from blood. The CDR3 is CSVQGLGTEAFF. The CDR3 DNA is TGCAGCGTTCAGGGACTGGGCACTGAAGCTTTCTTT.